What follows is one T cell receptor (beta chain) and its context. The antigen is unknown. This sample is drawn from a study of cytomegalovirus exposure and HLA in healthy donors. Study-wide results and caveats: Most TCR sequences were seen very rarely across donors, but some public TCRs occurred in many. In a later analysis, CMV-associated beta chains were mostly HLA-associated, it appeared.

Use of 60 Vbeta and 13 Jbeta primers characterized the PCR. Sequencing was performed with immunoSEQ multiplex PCR; in TCRdb, only in-frame clones are kept and a portion is missing. The table counts 200,000 to 250,000 clones; approximately 1% lies in the top ten. The germline V and J ends were trimmed by 3 bases and 1 base, with 10 bases remaining between them. CDR1 is SGHTA and CDR2 is FQGNSA in the germline V gene. The CDR3 has 14 amino acids. The sequencing sample was made of PBMCs. The TCR originated in a woman aged 25 to 39 in good health and CMV-seropositive. The V and J genes are TRBV7-2 and TRBJ2-7; no definite D call. In DNA form, the CDR3 reads TGTGCCAGCAGCTTTGGGTTACAGTCCTACGAGCAGTACTTC. It translates to CASSFGLQSYEQYF.